This TCR beta chain emerged from a study of blood T cell repertoires in COVID-19. V lost 0 bases to trimming and J lost 5 bases; unmatched junction nucleotides: 2. Germline lookup yields CDR1 SGHRS and CDR2 YFSETQ. This CDR3 region has 15 residues. Data came from immunoSEQ multiplex PCR; TCRdb stores just in-frame clones and leaves some out. The sample shows approximately 180,000 clones, 88% of them seen only once. Sequenced input: peripheral blood. The TCR was taken from a man between 40 and 49 years old with active or convalescent COVID-19. The rearrangement links TRBV5-1 to TRBJ2-7; 13 nucleotides agree with TRBD2. The CDR3 sequence: CASSLVGLAGDEQYF. In nucleotides, the CDR3 is TGCGCCAGCAGCTTGGTTGGACTAGCGGGAGACGAGCAGTACTTC. The complete variable domain, with remaining parts taken from reference TRBV5-1 and TRBJ2-7, reads KAGVTQTPRYLIKTRGQQVTLSCSPISGHRSVSWYQQTPGQGLQFLFEYFSETQRNKGNFPGRFSGRQFSNSRSEMNVSTLELGDSALYLCASSLVGLAGDEQYFGPGTRLTVT.